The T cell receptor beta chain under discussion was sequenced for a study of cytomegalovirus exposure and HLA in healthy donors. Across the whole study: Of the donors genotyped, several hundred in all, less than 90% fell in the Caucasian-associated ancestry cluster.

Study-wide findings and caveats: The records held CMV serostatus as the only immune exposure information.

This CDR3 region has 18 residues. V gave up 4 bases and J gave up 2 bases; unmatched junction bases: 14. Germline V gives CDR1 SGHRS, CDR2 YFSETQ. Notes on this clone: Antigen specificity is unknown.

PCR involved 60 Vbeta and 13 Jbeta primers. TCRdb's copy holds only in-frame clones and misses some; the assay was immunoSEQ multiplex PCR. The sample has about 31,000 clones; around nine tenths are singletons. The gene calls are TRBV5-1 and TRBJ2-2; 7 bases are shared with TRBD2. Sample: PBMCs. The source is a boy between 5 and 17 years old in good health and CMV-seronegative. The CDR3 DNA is TGCGCCAGCAGCCTCGGCAAGCTAGCGGCTATAAACACCGGGGAGCTGTTTTTT. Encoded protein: CASSLGKLAAINTGELFF. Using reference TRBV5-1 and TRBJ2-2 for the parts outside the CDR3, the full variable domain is KAGVTQTPRYLIKTRGQQVTLSCSPISGHRSVSWYQQTPGQGLQFLFEYFSETQRNKGNFPGRFSGRQFSNSRSEMNVSTLELGDSALYLCASSLGKLAAINTGELFFGEGSRLTVL.